In its sample, the clone carrying this T cell receptor beta chain was seen a few times. Its antigen remains unidentified. These data originate in a study of T cells after yellow fever vaccination. In making TCR cDNA, 5'RACE template switching added a universal primer site and UMIs to it. TCRdb re-called the 5' RACE reads through MiXCR, storing one row per CDR3 protein. The table shows 250,000 to 400,000 distinct CDR3 sequences, with roughly 3.9% occurring only once. Study-wide points: The appearance of a small share of clonotypes in both CD4 and CD8 compartments was observed.

Looked up from germline, CDR1 is DFQATT and CDR2 is SNEGSKA (reference sequence). This CDR3 is 16 amino acids long. Trimming cost V 5 bases and J 2 bases; bases outside gene matches: 13. The sample in question was PBMCs, obtained 5 days after the yellow fever booster vaccination. The chain combines TRBV20-1 with TRBJ2-7; 9 bases agree with TRBD2. This TCR was recovered from a man younger than 30 who received the YFV17D yellow fever vaccine. CDR3 nucleotides: TGCAGTGCTGTCCTAGCGGGGACCACCCCACCCTACGAGCAGTACTTC. Encoded protein: CSAVLAGTTPPYEQYF.